These 19 T cell receptor beta chains came from one sample sequenced in a study of OX40 agonist ivuxolimab in advanced cancers. The repertoire was sequenced with immunoSEQ multiplex PCR; TCRdb's copy has only in-frame clones and lacks some. This table has about 73,000 clones, approximately 92% appearing once. This specimen was CD4+ or CD8+ T cells sorted from blood, taken in a trial of the OX40 agonist ivuxolimab. The source is an adult with an advanced solid tumor such as melanoma, head and neck, liver or kidney cancer.

The chain has TRBV2 and TRBJ2-1, with a weak D call TRBD2 (7 bases). Germline CDR1 is SNHLY and CDR2 is FYNNEI. The length of the CDR3 is 14 residues. V was pared by 9 bases and J by 4 bases, with 16 bases between. CDR3 nucleotides: TGTGCCAGTCCACGGGGGGCCACATACAATGAGCAGTTCTTC. Translated, it gives CASPRGATYNEQFF.

This clone was picked up a small number of times. The chain joins TRBV19 to TRBJ1-5, with D perhaps TRBD1 (6 bases). The V gene's germline CDR1 is LNHDA and CDR2 SQIVND (reference sequence). CDR3 length: 12 residues. V lost 7 bases and J lost 10, with 14 bases in between. The CDR3 loop is CASTLGGIPQHF. The CDR3 nucleotides are TGTGCCAGTACCCTAGGGGGAATACCCCAGCATTTT. The whole variable domain, remainder taken from reference TRBV19 and TRBJ1-5, is DGGITQSPKYLFRKEGQNVTLSCEQNLNHDAMYWYRQDPGQGLRLIYYSQIVNDFQKGDIAEGYSVSREKKESFPLTVTSAQKNPTAFYLCASTLGGIPQHFGDGTRLSIL.

The chain joins TRBV13 to TRBJ1-5; D is perhaps TRBD1 (6 bases). Germline lookup yields CDR1 PRHDT and CDR2 FYEKMQ (reference sequence). The CDR3 extends over 15 amino acids. The V end lost 3 bases, the J end lost 6 bases, and 15 bases lay between the germline ends. The CDR3 coding sequence is TGTGCCAGCAGCTTCGGGACAAATATTAGTCAGCCCCAGCATTTT. It specifies CASSFGTNISQPQHF. Supplemented by reference TRBV13 and TRBJ1-5, the full variable domain reads AAGVIQSPRHLIKEKRETATLKCYPIPRHDTVYWYQQGPGQDPQFLISFYEKMQSDKGSIPDRFSAQQFSDYHSELNMSSLELGDSALYFCASSFGTNISQPQHFGDGTRLSIL.

The chain couples TRBV6-6 to TRBJ2-1; 11 bases fit TRBD2. V was clipped by 5 bases and J by 5 bases; unmatched bases: 5. The CDR3 covers 15 residues. Germline CDR1 reads MNHNY; CDR2 reads SVGAGI (reference sequence). This chain's CDR3 is CASSTWGLADNEQFF. As DNA, the CDR3 is TGTGCCAGCAGTACCTGGGGACTAGCGGACAATGAGCAGTTCTTC.

The genes are TRBV7-6 and TRBJ2-3; either TRBD1 or TRBD2 may fit D (6 bases each). Germline values: CDR1 SGHVS, CDR2 FNYEAQ. V lost 0 bases, J lost 2 bases, and 9 bases lay in between. CDR3 length equals 15 residues. The CDR3 spells CASSLARGLTDTQYF. The CDR3 DNA reads as TGTGCCAGCAGCTTAGCTCGGGGGCTCACAGATACGCAGTATTTT.

V usage is TRBV6-5 and J usage is TRBJ2-7; 9 nucleotides agree with TRBD1. Looked up from germline, CDR1 is MNHEY and CDR2 is SVGAGI. After removal of 5 bases from V and 1 base from J, the junction contained 6 bases not matched to a gene. The CDR3 is 15 amino acids. The CDR3 DNA follows: TGTGCCAGCAGTCCCCGGGACAGGGATTCCTACGAGCAGTACTTC. It specifies CASSPRDRDSYEQYF.

The V and J genes are TRBV4-3 and TRBJ2-5; weak D call: TRBD1 (6 bases). Judging by the DNA end, TRBJ2-7 fits better; the J call may be wrong. Per the germline V gene, CDR1 is LGHNA and CDR2 is YSLEER. This CDR3 is built from 14 residues. CDR3 nucleotides: TGCGCCAGCAGCCAAGGTAAACAGGGATACGAGCAGTACTTC. This sequence encodes CASSQGKQGYEQYF.

J is TRBJ1-2 and V is TRBV7-2; D gene uncertain. This CDR3 comprises 16 residues. V shed 1 base and J shed 5 bases, with 17 bases lying between them. In germline, CDR1 is SGHTA, CDR2 FQGNSA. In nucleotides, the CDR3 is TGTGCCAGCAGCTTAGATTGGACCGGATTTAAATATGGCTACACCTTC. Its translation: CASSLDWTGFKYGYTF. Filled out from reference TRBV7-2 and TRBJ1-2, the complete variable domain reads GAGVSQSPSNKVTEKGKDVELRCDPISGHTALYWYRQSLGQGLEFLIYFQGNSAPDKSGLPSDRFSAERTGGSVSTLTIQRTQQEDSAVYLCASSLDWTGFKYGYTFGSGTRLTVV.

The rearrangement uses TRBV6-5 and TRBJ2-5; D is perhaps TRBD2 (6 bases). Per germline, CDR1 MNHEY and CDR2 SVGAGI. The CDR3 length is 15 residues. V was clipped by 8 bases and J by 1 base, with 17 bases between them. Here the CDR3 DNA reads TGTGCCAGCGACGAAGGTGGGACTCTCCAAGAGACCCAGTACTTC. This sequence encodes CASDEGGTLQETQYF.

The rearrangement uses TRBV9 and TRBJ2-6; maybe TRBD2 (7 bases). In germline, CDR1 is SGDLS, CDR2 YYNGEE. Trimming removed 4 bases at V and 2 bases at J, with 22 bases between. The CDR3 extends over 19 amino acids. The CDR3 loop reads CASSFPLDVGGPGANVLTF. In DNA form, the CDR3 reads TGTGCCAGCAGCTTCCCCCTCGATGTCGGGGGGCCTGGGGCCAACGTCCTGACTTTC.

The V and J genes are TRBV6-5 and TRBJ2-7; weak D call: TRBD2 (6 bases). From germline, CDR1 is MNHEY and CDR2 SVGAGI. Trimming left V 3 bases short and J 4 bases short, with 13 bases between. There are 14 residues in the CDR3. The CDR3 here is CASSYVRDFYEQYF. DNA of the CDR3: TGTGCCAGCAGTTATGTACGGGACTTTTACGAGCAGTACTTC.

This clone occurred a few times. The sample contains more than one DNA sequence encoding this CDR3. The J gene is TRBJ1-2, the V gene TRBV7-9; D is perhaps TRBD1 (5 bases). CDR3 length: 13 residues. Between the trimmed V and J ends, which lost 0 bases and 3 bases, there was a span of 5 bases. Germline CDR1 reads SEHNR; CDR2 reads FQNEAQ (reference sequence). The CDR3 loop reads CASSLAGDYGYTF. The CDR3 nucleotides read TGTGCCAGCAGCTTAGCGGGGGACTATGGCTACACCTTC.

The chain uses TRBV5-6 and TRBJ1-5, with unresolved D. The CDR3 extends over 16 amino acids. V lost 1 base and J lost 1, with 12 bases in between. Germline lookup yields CDR1 SGHDT and CDR2 YYEEEE. CDR3 bases: TGTGCCAGCAGCTTGTACGGTTTCGGGAGCAATCAGCCCCAGCATTTT. Protein product: CASSLYGFGSNQPQHF.

The chain employs TRBV29-1 and TRBJ1-5, with 8 bases matching TRBD1. The CDR3 runs to 13 residues. Looked up from germline, CDR1 is SQVTM and CDR2 is ANQGSEA. J gave up 7 bases and V 3 bases, and 5 bases lay outside the gene matches. The DNA for the CDR3 is TGCAGCGTTGAGACAGGGGTGGGCCAGCCCCAGCATTTT. Amino acids: CSVETGVGQPQHF.

The CDR3 sequence: CASSYGERTYEQYF. The DNA of the CDR3 is TGTGCCAGCAGTTATGGTGAGCGGACCTACGAGCAGTACTTC. The genes are TRBV6-5 and TRBJ2-7; D is perhaps TRBD2 (5 bases). This CDR3 is built from 14 residues. Trimming stripped 3 bases from V and 2 bases from J, with 11 bases between. The germline gives CDR1 MNHEY, CDR2 SVGAGI.

The gene calls are TRBV7-3 and TRBJ2-7; 9 bases map to TRBD2. The V gene's germline CDR1 is SGHTA and CDR2 FQGTGA. The CDR3 loop spans 15 amino acids. Trimming cost V 5 bases and J 6 bases; bases outside gene matches: 11. The CDR3, as DNA: TGTGCCAGCAGCCCAAGGGCGGGGGGGCCTGTCGAGCAGTACTTC. Amino acid sequence: CASSPRAGGPVEQYF. The full variable domain, rest sourced from reference TRBV7-3 and TRBJ2-7, is GAGVSQTPSNKVTEKGKYVELRCDPISGHTALYWYRQSLGQGPEFLIYFQGTGAADDSGLPNDRFFAVRPEGSVSTLKIQRTERGDSAVYLCASSPRAGGPVEQYFGPGTRLTVT.

This chain joins TRBV6-5 and TRBJ2-3; unclear D gene. There are 13 residues in the CDR3. Between the trimmed V and J ends, which lost 4 bases and 4 bases, there was a span of 9 bases. Germline V gene lookup returns CDR1 MNHEY and CDR2 SVGAGI. In DNA, the CDR3 is TGTGCCAGCAGTTTCTCTCCGGCAGATACGCAGTATTTT. Translating gives CASSFSPADTQYF.

The chain carries TRBV6-6 and TRBJ2-5, with D perhaps TRBD1 (6 bases). V gave up 0 bases and J gave up 5 bases, with 13 bases separating them. This CDR3 spans 15 amino acids. The germline gives CDR1 MNHNY, CDR2 SVGAGI (reference sequence). CDR3 sequence (DNA): TGTGCCAGCAGTTACTCAGGCTCCAGGGGTGAGACCCAGTACTTC. Residues: CASSYSGSRGETQYF.

The V gene is TRBV5-6, the J gene TRBJ1-5; the D is unclear. Germline V CDR1 and CDR2: SGHDT, YYEEEE. The CDR3 runs 12 residues. V was clipped by 0 bases and J by 6 bases, with 4 bases between them. The CDR3: CASSLGIQPQHF. The CDR3 DNA follows: TGTGCCAGCAGCTTGGGTATTCAGCCCCAGCATTTT.